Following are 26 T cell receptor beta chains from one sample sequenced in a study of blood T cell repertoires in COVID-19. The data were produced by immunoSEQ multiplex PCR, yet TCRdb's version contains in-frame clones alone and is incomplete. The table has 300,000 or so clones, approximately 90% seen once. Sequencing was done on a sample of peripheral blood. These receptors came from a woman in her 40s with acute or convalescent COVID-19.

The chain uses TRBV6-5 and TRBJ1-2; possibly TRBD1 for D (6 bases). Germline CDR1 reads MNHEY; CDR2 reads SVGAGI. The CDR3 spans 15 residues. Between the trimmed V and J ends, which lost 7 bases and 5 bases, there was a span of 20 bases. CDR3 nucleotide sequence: TGTGCCAGCAAAGACGGGCAGGGGCAAGGGTATGGCTACACCTTC. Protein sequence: CASKDGQGQGYGYTF.

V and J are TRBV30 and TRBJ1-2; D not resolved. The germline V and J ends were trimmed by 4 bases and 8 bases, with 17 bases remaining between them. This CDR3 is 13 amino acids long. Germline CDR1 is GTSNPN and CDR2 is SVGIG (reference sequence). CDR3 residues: CAWKPSPKRGYTF. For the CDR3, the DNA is TGTGCCTGGAAACCCTCCCCAAAGCGGGGCTACACCTTC.

The CDR3 is CASSKRQGSYEQYV. The CDR3 DNA is TGTGCCAGCAGCAAACGACAGGGGTCCTACGAGCAGTACGTC. The rearrangement uses TRBV21-1 and TRBJ2-7; the table's D call, TRBD1, has no DNA check behind it. TRBV21-1 is marked as a pseudogene. This CDR3 is 14 amino acids long.

CDR3 sequence (DNA): TGTGCCTGGAGTGTACTTTCGTCCAGGGGCAATCAGCCCCAGCATTTT. It translates to CAWSVLSSRGNQPQHF. The chain is built from TRBV30 and TRBJ1-5; weak D call: TRBD1 (5 bases). This CDR3 spans 16 amino acids. Germline values: CDR1 GTSNPN, CDR2 SVGIG (reference sequence). The V end lost 0 bases, the J end lost 2 bases, and 14 bases lay between the germline ends.

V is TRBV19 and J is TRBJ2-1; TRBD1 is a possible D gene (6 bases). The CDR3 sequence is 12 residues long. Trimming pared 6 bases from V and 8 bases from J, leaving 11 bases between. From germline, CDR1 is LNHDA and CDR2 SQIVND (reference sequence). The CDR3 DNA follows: TGTGCCAGTAGACAGGGACGCTATGAGCAGTTCTTC. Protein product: CASRQGRYEQFF.

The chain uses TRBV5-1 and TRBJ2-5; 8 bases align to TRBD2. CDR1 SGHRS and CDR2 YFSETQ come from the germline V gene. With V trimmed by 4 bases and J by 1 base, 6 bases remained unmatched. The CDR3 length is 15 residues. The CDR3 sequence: CASSPLAGSQETQYF. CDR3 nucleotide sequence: TGCGCCAGCAGCCCCTTAGCGGGATCCCAAGAGACCCAGTACTTC.

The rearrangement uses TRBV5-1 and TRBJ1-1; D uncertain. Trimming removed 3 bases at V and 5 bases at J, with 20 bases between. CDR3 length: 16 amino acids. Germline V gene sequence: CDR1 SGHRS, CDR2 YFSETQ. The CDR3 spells CASSSGRGEVWTEAFF. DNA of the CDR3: TGCGCCAGCAGCTCCGGCCGTGGGGAGGTCTGGACTGAAGCTTTCTTT.

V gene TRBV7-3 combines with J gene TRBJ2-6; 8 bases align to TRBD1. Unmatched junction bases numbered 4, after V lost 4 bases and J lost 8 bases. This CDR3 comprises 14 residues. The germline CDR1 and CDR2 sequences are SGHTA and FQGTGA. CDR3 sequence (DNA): TGTGCCAGCAGCTCGGGACAGGTGACCAACGTCCTGACTTTC. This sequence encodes CASSSGQVTNVLTF.

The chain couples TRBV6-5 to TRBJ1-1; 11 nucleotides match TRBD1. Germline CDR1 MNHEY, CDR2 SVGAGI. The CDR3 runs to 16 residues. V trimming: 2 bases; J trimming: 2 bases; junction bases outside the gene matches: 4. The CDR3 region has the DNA TGTGCCAGCAGTTACGGACAGGGGGCGTATAACACTGAAGCTTTCTTT. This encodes CASSYGQGAYNTEAFF.

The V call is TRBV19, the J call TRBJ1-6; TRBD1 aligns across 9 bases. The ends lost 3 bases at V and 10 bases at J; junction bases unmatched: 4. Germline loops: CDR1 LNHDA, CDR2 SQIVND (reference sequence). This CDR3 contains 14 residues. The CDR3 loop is CASSMGQGGSPLHF. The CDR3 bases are TGTGCCAGTAGTATGGGACAGGGAGGCTCACCCCTCCACTTT.

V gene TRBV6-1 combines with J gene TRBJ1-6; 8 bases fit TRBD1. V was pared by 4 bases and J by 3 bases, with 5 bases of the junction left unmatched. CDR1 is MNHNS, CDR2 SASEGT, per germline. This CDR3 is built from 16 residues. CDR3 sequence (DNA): TGTGCCAGCAGTGCAAAGACAGGGGTCTATAATTCACCCCTCCACTTT. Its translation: CASSAKTGVYNSPLHF.

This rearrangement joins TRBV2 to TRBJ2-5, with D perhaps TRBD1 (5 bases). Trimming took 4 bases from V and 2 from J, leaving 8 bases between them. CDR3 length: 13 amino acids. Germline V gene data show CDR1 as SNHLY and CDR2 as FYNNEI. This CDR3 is CASSGGPQETQYF. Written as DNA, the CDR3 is TGTGCCAGCAGTGGGGGCCCTCAAGAGACCCAGTACTTC.

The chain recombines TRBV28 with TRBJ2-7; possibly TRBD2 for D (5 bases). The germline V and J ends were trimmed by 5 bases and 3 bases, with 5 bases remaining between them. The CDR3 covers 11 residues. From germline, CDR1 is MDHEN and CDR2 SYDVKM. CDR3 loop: CASSEGYEQYV. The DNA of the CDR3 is TGTGCCAGCAGTGAGGGCTACGAGCAGTACGTC.

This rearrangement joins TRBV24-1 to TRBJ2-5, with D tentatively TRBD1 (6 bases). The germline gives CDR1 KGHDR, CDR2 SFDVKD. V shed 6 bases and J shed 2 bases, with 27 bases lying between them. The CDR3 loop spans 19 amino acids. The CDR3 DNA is TGTGCCACCAGTACCCATGGCAACAGGGTAGGTTCCAGACAAGAGACCCAGTACTTC. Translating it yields CATSTHGNRVGSRQETQYF.

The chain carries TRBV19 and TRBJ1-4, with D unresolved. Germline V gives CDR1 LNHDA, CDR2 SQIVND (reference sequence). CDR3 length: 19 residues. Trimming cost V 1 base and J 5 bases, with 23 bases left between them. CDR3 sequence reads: CASSIVAAPPAEENEKLFF. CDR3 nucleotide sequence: TGTGCCAGTAGTATAGTAGCGGCGCCCCCCGCAGAAGAAAATGAAAAACTGTTTTTT. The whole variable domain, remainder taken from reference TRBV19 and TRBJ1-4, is DGGITQSPKYLFRKEGQNVTLSCEQNLNHDAMYWYRQDPGQGLRLIYYSQIVNDFQKGDIAEGYSVSREKKESFPLTVTSAQKNPTAFYLCASSIVAAPPAEENEKLFFGSGTQLSVL.

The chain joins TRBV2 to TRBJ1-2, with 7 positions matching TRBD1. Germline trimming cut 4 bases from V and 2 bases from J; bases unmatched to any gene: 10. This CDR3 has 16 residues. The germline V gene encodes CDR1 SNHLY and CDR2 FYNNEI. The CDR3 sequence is CASSVLEGRGNYGYTF. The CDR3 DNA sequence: TGTGCCAGCAGTGTTCTGGAGGGCAGGGGGAACTATGGCTACACCTTC.

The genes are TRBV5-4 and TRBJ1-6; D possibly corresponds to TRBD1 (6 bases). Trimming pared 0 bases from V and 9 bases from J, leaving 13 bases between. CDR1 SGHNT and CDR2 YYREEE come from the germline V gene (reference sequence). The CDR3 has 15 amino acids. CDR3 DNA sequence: TGTGCCAGCAGCTTGGATCCAGGGGATCGTTCACCCCTCCACTTT. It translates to CASSLDPGDRSPLHF. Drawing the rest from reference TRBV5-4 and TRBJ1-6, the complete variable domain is ETGVTQSPTHLIKTRGQQVTLRCSSQSGHNTVSWYQQALGQGPQFIFQYYREEENGRGNFPPRFSGLQFPNYSSELNVNALELDDSALYLCASSLDPGDRSPLHFGNGTRLTVT.

As DNA, the CDR3 is TGTGTTACCCAGGGGGTGGCCCAGCATTTT. Its protein product is CVTQGVAQHF. The chain combines TRBV19 with TRBJ1-5, with 7 bases that match TRBD1. CDR3 length: 10 amino acids. Germline values: CDR1 LNHDA, CDR2 SQIVND (reference sequence).

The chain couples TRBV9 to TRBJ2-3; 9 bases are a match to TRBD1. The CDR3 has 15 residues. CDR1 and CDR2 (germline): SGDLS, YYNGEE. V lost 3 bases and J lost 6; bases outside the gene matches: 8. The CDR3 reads CASSASGTGYDTQYF. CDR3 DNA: TGTGCCAGCAGCGCATCCGGGACAGGGTACGATACGCAGTATTTT.

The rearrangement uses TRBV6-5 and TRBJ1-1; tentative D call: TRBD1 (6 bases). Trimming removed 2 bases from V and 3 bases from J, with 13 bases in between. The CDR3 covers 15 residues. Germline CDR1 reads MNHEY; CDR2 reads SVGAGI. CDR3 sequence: CASSYDRPLDTEAFF. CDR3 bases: TGTGCCAGCAGTTACGACAGGCCTCTGGACACTGAAGCTTTCTTT.

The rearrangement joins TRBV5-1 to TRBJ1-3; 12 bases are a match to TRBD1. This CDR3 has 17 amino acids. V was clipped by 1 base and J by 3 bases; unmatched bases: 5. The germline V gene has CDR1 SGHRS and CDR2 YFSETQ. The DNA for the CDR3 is TGCGCCAGCAGCTTGCTCGGGACAGGGGGCGATGGAAACACCATATATTTT. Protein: CASSLLGTGGDGNTIYF.

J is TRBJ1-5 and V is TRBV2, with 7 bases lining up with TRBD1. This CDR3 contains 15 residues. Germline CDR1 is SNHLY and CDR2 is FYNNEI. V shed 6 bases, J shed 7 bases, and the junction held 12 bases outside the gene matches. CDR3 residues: CASRYRTGPVQPQHF. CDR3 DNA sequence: TGTGCCAGCAGATACCGGACAGGTCCGGTCCAGCCCCAGCATTTT.

The chain's CDR3 is CASSRWAGADNEQFF. The CDR3 nucleotides read TGTGCCAGCAGCCGATGGGCGGGGGCAGACAATGAGCAGTTCTTC. The chain joins TRBV7-3 to TRBJ2-1; a weak D match, TRBD2 (7 bases). V lost 5 bases to trimming and J lost 5 bases, with 16 bases between them. CDR3 size: 15 residues. The germline V gene encodes CDR1 SGHTA and CDR2 FQGTGA.

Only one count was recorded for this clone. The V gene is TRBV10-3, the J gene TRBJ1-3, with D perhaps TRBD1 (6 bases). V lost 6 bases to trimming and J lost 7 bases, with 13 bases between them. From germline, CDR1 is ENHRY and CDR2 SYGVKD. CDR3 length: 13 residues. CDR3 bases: TGTGCCATCAGCCCTGACAGGCTGAACACCATATATTTT. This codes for CAISPDRLNTIYF.

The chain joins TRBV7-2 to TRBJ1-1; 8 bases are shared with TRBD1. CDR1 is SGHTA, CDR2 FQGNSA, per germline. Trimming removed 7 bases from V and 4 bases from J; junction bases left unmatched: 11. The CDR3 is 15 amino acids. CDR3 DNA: TGTGCCAGCACCGGACAGGGCGGGCTGGGCACTGAAGCTTTCTTT. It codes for CASTGQGGLGTEAFF.

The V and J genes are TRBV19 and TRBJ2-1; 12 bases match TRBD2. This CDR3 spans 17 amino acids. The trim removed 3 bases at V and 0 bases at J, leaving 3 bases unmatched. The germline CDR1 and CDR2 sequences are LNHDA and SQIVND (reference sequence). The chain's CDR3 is CASSMTSGGLSYNEQFF. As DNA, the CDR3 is TGTGCCAGTAGTATGACTAGCGGGGGTCTCTCCTACAATGAGCAGTTCTTC.